The 16 T cell receptor beta chains reported below all come from one sample, sequenced in a study of cytomegalovirus exposure and HLA in healthy donors. The PCR made use of 60 Vbeta and 13 Jbeta primers. Some clones are missing from TCRdb's copy, which holds only in-frame ones; the method was immunoSEQ multiplex PCR. This repertoire shows about 140,000 clones, 70% to 80% found once; its top ten account for about 3.1%. What was sequenced was PBMCs. Receptor source: a female donor in good health and CMV-seronegative.

The chain carries TRBV15 and TRBJ1-1; unclear D gene. Trimming pared 4 bases from V and 0 bases from J, leaving 6 bases between. The length of the CDR3 is 13 residues. Germline assignment: CDR1 LNHNV and CDR2 YYDKDF (reference sequence). CDR3 residues: CATSITVNTEAFF. CDR3 coding DNA: TGTGCCACCAGCATTACAGTGAACACTGAAGCTTTCTTT.

The chain employs TRBV6-6 and TRBJ2-7; 8 bases line up with TRBD2. The germline CDR1 and CDR2 sequences are MNHNY and SVGAGI (reference sequence). The CDR3 loop spans 15 amino acids. J gave up 0 bases and V 2 bases, and 3 bases lay outside the gene matches. CDR3 sequence reads: CASSYPRGDSYEQYF. As DNA, the CDR3 is TGTGCCAGCAGTTACCCGCGGGGGGACTCCTACGAGCAGTACTTC.

CDR3 DNA: TGTGCCAGCAGCACCCACAGGGTAGGGGCTGAAGCTTTCTTT. Protein: CASSTHRVGAEAFF. V gene TRBV7-2 combines with J gene TRBJ1-1; D possibly corresponds to TRBD1 (6 bases). CDR1 is SGHTA, CDR2 FQGNSA, per germline. V was clipped by 5 bases and J by 6 bases, with 16 bases between them. The CDR3 is 14 residues long. The entire variable domain, with the rest obtained from reference TRBV7-2 and TRBJ1-1, is as follows: GAGVSQSPSNKVTEKGKDVELRCDPISGHTALYWYRQSLGQGLEFLIYFQGNSAPDKSGLPSDRFSAERTGGSVSTLTIQRTQQEDSAVYLCASSTHRVGAEAFFGQGTRLTVV.

The rearrangement links TRBV18 to TRBJ2-7; 9 bases line up with TRBD1. Germline V gives CDR1 KGHSH, CDR2 LQKENI. V trimming: 3 bases; J trimming: 5 bases; junction bases outside the gene matches: 8. The CDR3 is 15 residues long. The CDR3 spells CASSPNGQGPHEQYF. The CDR3 nucleotides read TGTGCCAGCTCACCGAACGGACAGGGGCCCCACGAGCAGTACTTC.

This chain links TRBV5-1 with TRBJ2-7, with D possibly matching TRBD1 (5 bases). V lost 2 bases and J lost 0, with 15 bases in between. Germline V gene lookup returns CDR1 SGHRS and CDR2 YFSETQ. There are 16 residues in the CDR3. CDR3 in amino acids: CASSLGAGPSSYEQYF. The CDR3 DNA is TGCGCCAGCAGCTTAGGGGCAGGCCCGAGCTCCTACGAGCAGTACTTC.

For the CDR3, the DNA is TGTGCCATCAGTGAAAAGTTGACAGGGGGTAAGACTGAAGCTTTCTTT. Its protein is CAISEKLTGGKTEAFF. V usage is TRBV10-3 and J usage is TRBJ1-1, with 9 bases that match TRBD1. CDR1 and CDR2 (germline): ENHRY, SYGVKD. The J segment lost 5 bases and the V segment lost 3 bases, leaving 10 bases of the junction unmatched. The CDR3 consists of 16 residues.

This chain joins TRBV29-1 and TRBJ2-1; D call uncertain. V lost 4 bases to trimming and J lost 8 bases, with 3 bases between them. Germline-derived CDR1 and CDR2 are SQVTM and ANQGSEA. The CDR3 has 9 residues. For the CDR3, the DNA is TGCAGCGTTGGAGATGAGCAGTTCTTC. This codes for CSVGDEQFF.

The chain couples TRBV6-5 to TRBJ2-7; D remains ambiguous. CDR3 length equals 12 residues. V was trimmed by 7 bases and J by 5 bases, leaving 12 bases between them. Germline V gives CDR1 MNHEY, CDR2 SVGAGI. CDR3 DNA: TGTGCCAGCAAAGATACAGTCCACGAGCAGTACTTC. The encoded protein is CASKDTVHEQYF.

The gene calls are TRBV7-2 and TRBJ2-7; D call uncertain. Germline CDR1 and CDR2: SGHTA and FQGNSA. Trimming stripped 4 bases from V and 6 bases from J, with 13 bases between. This CDR3 comprises 13 residues. The CDR3 protein is CASSSSPSREQYF. As DNA, the CDR3 is TGTGCCAGCAGCTCGTCACCGTCGCGCGAGCAGTACTTC.

J is TRBJ2-2 and V is TRBV5-1; no reliable D call. The CDR3 extends over 15 amino acids. V was shortened by 0 bases and J by 2 bases, with 8 bases between the two germline ends. Germline assignment: CDR1 SGHRS and CDR2 YFSETQ. The CDR3 DNA follows: TGCGCCAGCAGCTTGGGGCAGATAAACACCGGGGAGCTGTTTTTT. As protein: CASSLGQINTGELFF.

The chain combines TRBV9 with TRBJ1-5; TRBD1 might be the D (6 bases). The CDR3 loop spans 14 amino acids. The V gene lost 0 bases and the J gene lost 4 bases, with 8 bases spanning the gap. Germline CDR1 SGDLS, CDR2 YYNGEE. The CDR3 protein is CASSVGQGNQPQHF. CDR3 coding DNA: TGTGCCAGCAGCGTAGGTCAGGGGAATCAGCCCCAGCATTTT. Complete variable domain (other parts from reference TRBV9 and TRBJ1-5): DSGVTQTPKHLITATGQRVTLRCSPRSGDLSVYWYQQSLDQGLQFLIQYYNGEERAKGNILERFSAQQFPDLHSELNLSSLELGDSALYFCASSVGQGNQPQHFGDGTRLSIL.

The gene calls are TRBV2 and TRBJ1-1; D gene ambiguous. Germline assignment: CDR1 SNHLY and CDR2 FYNNEI. The germline V and J ends were trimmed by 2 bases and 3 bases, with 7 bases remaining between them. The CDR3 runs 13 residues. CDR3 protein: CASSENGYTEAFF. In DNA form, the CDR3 reads TGTGCCAGCAGTGAAAACGGTTACACTGAAGCTTTCTTT. Full variable domain (remainder filled in from reference TRBV2 and TRBJ1-1): EPEVTQTPSHQVTQMGQEVILRCVPISNHLYFYWYRQILGQKVEFLVSFYNNEISEKSEIFDDQFSVERPDGSNFTLKIRSTKLEDSAMYFCASSENGYTEAFFGQGTRLTVV.

This clone has a handful of counts. The V gene is TRBV5-1, the J gene TRBJ1-1; TRBD1 agrees at 7 bases. Trimming at V came to 5 bases and at J to 0 bases, leaving 4 bases not matched to a gene. The germline V gene encodes CDR1 SGHRS and CDR2 YFSETQ. The CDR3 sequence is 14 residues long. CDR3 amino acids: CASRRDSMNTEAFF. The CDR3 DNA is TGCGCCAGCAGACGGGACAGCATGAACACTGAAGCTTTCTTT.

The chain employs TRBV7-9 and TRBJ1-1; D possibly corresponds to TRBD1 (5 bases). In germline, CDR1 is SEHNR, CDR2 FQNEAQ (reference sequence). Trimming stripped 2 bases from V and 3 bases from J, with 10 bases between. The CDR3 has 14 amino acids. CDR3: CASSLHDSYTEAFF. The CDR3 coding sequence is TGTGCCAGCAGCTTACATGACAGCTACACTGAAGCTTTCTTT. The entire variable domain, with the rest obtained from reference TRBV7-9 and TRBJ1-1, is as follows: DTGVSQNPRHKITKRGQNVTFRCDPISEHNRLYWYRQTLGQGPEFLTYFQNEAQLEKSRLLSDRFSAERPKGSFSTLEIQRTEQGDSAMYLCASSLHDSYTEAFFGQGTRLTVV.

The chain employs TRBV9 and TRBJ2-5; possible D gene TRBD2, 6 bases. The CDR3 contains 15 residues. V lost 3 bases and J lost 5, with 17 bases in between. In germline, CDR1 is SGDLS, CDR2 YYNGEE. The CDR3 is CASSADAGRWETQYF. CDR3 sequence (DNA): TGTGCCAGCAGCGCCGACGCGGGGCGGTGGGAGACCCAGTACTTC.

This clone was recorded a few times. V is TRBV5-4 and J is TRBJ2-2, with unresolved D. This CDR3 spans 14 amino acids. The V end lost 0 bases, the J end lost 4 bases, and 7 bases lay between the germline ends. Per germline, CDR1 SGHNT and CDR2 YYREEE (reference sequence). The CDR3 DNA sequence: TGTGCCAGCAGCTTGGGCCAGTTCACCGGGGAGCTGTTTTTT. Encoded protein: CASSLGQFTGELFF.